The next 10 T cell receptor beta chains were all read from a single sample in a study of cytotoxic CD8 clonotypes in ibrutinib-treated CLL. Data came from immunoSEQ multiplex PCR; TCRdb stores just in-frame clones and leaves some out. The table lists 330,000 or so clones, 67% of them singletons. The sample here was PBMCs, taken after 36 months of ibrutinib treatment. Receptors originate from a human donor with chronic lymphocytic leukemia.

The CDR3 here is CASRPQGAYSQPQHF. The CDR3, as DNA: TGTGCCAGCAGGCCACAGGGGGCTTATAGCCAGCCCCAGCATTTT. V gene TRBV27 combines with J gene TRBJ1-5; 9 bases match TRBD1. CDR1 and CDR2 from the germline V gene are MNHEY and SMNVEV (reference sequence). CDR3 size: 15 residues. V trimming: 6 bases; J trimming: 7 bases; junction bases outside the gene matches: 10.

The CDR3 DNA follows: TGCGCCAGCAGCTGGTCCAGGGGGAGTTCTGGCGAGCAGTACTTC. Translation: CASSWSRGSSGEQYF. The V call is TRBV5-1, the J call TRBJ2-7; TRBD1 matches at 7 bases. V was clipped by 3 bases and J by 6 bases; unmatched bases: 12. Germline CDR1 SGHRS, CDR2 YFSETQ. The CDR3 loop spans 15 amino acids. Full variable domain (outside the CDR3, taken from reference TRBV5-1 and TRBJ2-7): KAGVTQTPRYLIKTRGQQVTLSCSPISGHRSVSWYQQTPGQGLQFLFEYFSETQRNKGNFPGRFSGRQFSNSRSEMNVSTLELGDSALYLCASSWSRGSSGEQYFGPGTRLTVT.

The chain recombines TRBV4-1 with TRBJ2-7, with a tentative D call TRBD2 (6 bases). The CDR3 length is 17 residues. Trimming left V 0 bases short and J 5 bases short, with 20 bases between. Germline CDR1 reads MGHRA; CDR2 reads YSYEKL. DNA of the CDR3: TGCGCCAGCAGCCAAGAATCCCCACTAGCCGCAGGGAACGAGCAGTACTTC. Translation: CASSQESPLAAGNEQYF.

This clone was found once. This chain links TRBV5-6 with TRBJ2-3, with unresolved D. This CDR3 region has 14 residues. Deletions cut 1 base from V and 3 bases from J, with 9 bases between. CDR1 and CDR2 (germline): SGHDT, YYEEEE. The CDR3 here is CASSLWAPTDTQYF. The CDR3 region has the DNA TGTGCCAGCAGCTTGTGGGCGCCTACAGATACGCAGTATTTT.

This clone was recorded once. The CDR3 DNA reads as TGTGCCAGCAGCGTGGCAGGGGCGAGCACTGAAGCTTTCTTT. Amino acid sequence: CASSVAGASTEAFF. This rearrangement joins TRBV5-5 to TRBJ1-1; the D gene is possibly TRBD1 (6 bases). V dropped 4 bases and J dropped 4 bases, with 14 bases sitting between them. The CDR3 has 14 amino acids. Germline values: CDR1 SGHKS, CDR2 YYEKEE (reference sequence).

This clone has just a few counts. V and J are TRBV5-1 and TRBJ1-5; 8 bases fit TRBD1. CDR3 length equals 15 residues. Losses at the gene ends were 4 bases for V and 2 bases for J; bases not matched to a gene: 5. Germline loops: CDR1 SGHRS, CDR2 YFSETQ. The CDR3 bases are TGCGCCAGCAGCCCTGGACAGGGAGGCAATCAGCCCCAGCATTTT. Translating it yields CASSPGQGGNQPQHF.

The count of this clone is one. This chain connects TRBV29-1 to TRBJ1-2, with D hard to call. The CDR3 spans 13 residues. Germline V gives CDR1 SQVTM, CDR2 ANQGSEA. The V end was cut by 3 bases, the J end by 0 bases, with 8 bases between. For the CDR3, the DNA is TGCAGCGTTGAGAGCATACCTAACTATGGCTACACCTTC. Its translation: CSVESIPNYGYTF.

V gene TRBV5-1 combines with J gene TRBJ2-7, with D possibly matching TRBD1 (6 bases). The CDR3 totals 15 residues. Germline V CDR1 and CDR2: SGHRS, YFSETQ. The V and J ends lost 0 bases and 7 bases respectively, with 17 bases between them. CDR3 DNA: TGCGCCAGCAGCTTGGTCTCCGGACAGCTTCGGGAGCAGTACTTC. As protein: CASSLVSGQLREQYF.

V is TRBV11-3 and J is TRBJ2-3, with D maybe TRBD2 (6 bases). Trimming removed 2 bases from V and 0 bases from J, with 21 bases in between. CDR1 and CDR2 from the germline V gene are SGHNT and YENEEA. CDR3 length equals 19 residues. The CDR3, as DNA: TGTGCCAGCAGCTTAACTACTAGCAGACCTCCTTTGAGCACAGATACGCAGTATTTT. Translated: CASSLTTSRPPLSTDTQYF. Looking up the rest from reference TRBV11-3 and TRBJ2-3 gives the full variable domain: EAGVVQSPRYKIIEKKQPVAFWCNPISGHNTLYWYLQNLGQGPELLIRYENEEAVDDSQLPKDRFSAERLKGVDSTLKIQPAELGDSAVYLCASSLTTSRPPLSTDTQYFGPGTRLTVL.

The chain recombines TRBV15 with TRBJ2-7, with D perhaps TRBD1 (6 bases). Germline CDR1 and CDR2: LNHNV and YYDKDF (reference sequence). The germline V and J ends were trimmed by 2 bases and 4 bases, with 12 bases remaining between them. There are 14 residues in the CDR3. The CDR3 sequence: CATSRPRDNYEQYF. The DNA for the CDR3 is TGTGCCACCAGCAGACCCCGGGACAATTACGAGCAGTACTTC. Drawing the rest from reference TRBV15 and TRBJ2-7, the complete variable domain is DAMVIQNPRYQVTQFGKPVTLSCSQTLNHNVMYWYQQKSSQAPKLLFHYYDKDFNNEADTPDNFQSRRPNTSFCFLDIRSPGLGDTAMYLCATSRPRDNYEQYFGPGTRLTVT.